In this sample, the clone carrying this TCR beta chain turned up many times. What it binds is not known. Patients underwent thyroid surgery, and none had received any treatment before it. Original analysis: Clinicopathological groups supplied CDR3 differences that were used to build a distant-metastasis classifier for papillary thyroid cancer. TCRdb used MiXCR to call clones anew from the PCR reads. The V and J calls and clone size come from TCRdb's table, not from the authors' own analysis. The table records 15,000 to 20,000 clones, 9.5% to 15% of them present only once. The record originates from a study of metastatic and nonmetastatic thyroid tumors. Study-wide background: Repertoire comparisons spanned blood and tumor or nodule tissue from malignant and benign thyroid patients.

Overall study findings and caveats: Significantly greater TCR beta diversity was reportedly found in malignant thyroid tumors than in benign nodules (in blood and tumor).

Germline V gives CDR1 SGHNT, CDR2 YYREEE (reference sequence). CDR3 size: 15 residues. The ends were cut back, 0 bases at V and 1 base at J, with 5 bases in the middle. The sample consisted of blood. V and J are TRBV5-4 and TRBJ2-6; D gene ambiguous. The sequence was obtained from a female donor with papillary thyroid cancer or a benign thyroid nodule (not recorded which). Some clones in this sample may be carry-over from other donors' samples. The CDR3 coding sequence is TGTGCCAGCAGCTTGGGCTGGTCTGGGGCCAACGTCCTGACTTTC. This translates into CASSLGWSGANVLTF.